The 9 T cell receptor beta chains reported below all come from one sample, sequenced in a study of T cells in Graves' hyperthyroidism and ophthalmopathy. RNA transcripts yielded amplified TCR beta CDR3 regions. The study used the HTBI primer set for a first-round RT-PCR of the TCR CDR3. TCRdb re-called the multiplex PCR reads through MiXCR, storing one row per CDR3 protein. The sample lists around 400,000 distinct CDR3 sequences; just under 25% were seen once. The specimen sequenced was blood. The source of these receptors is a man over 45 with Graves' hyperthyroidism.

This chain connects TRBV2 to TRBJ1-4; D uncertain. The CDR3 extends over 15 amino acids. Germline lookup yields CDR1 SNHLY and CDR2 FYNNEI. V was clipped by 4 bases and J by 6 bases, with 15 bases between them. The CDR3 loop reads CASSASGRRDEKLFF. CDR3 coding DNA: TGTGCCAGCAGTGCAAGCGGCCGGCGAGATGAAAAACTGTTTTTT.

Here the CDR3 reads CASSRLQSREPEQYF. The CDR3, as DNA: TGTGCCAGCAGCCGACTACAGAGCAGAGAGCCCGAGCAGTACTTC. The chain is built from TRBV7-2 and TRBJ2-7; D possibly corresponds to TRBD2 (5 bases). This CDR3 has 15 amino acids. The germline V and J ends were trimmed by 5 bases and 6 bases, with 20 bases remaining between them. Germline CDR1 SGHTA, CDR2 FQGNSA.

The table lists this clonotype with a few counts. The chain couples TRBV5-5 to TRBJ2-3, with a possible D match to TRBD2 (6 bases). This CDR3 region has 14 residues. The V and J ends lost 1 base and 3 bases respectively, with 9 bases between them. CDR1 is SGHKS and CDR2 is YYEKEE in the germline V gene (reference sequence). The CDR3 reads CASSLSGPTDTQYF. The CDR3 DNA is TGTGCCAGCAGCTTGAGCGGGCCTACAGATACGCAGTATTTT.

The chain couples TRBV29-1 to TRBJ2-2; a possible D gene is TRBD1 (6 bases). The germline V gene has CDR1 SQVTM and CDR2 ANQGSEA. V was shortened by 3 bases and J by 3 bases, with 11 bases between the two germline ends. This CDR3 has 14 amino acids. The CDR3 coding sequence is TGCAGCGTTGATCTGGGGGCTTACACCGGGGAGCTGTTTTTT. Encoded protein: CSVDLGAYTGELFF.

The sample holds many counts of this clonotype. The rearrangement links TRBV6-1 to TRBJ2-5; tentatively, D is TRBD2 (5 bases). The CDR3 runs to 15 residues. The germline V gene encodes CDR1 MNHNS and CDR2 SASEGT. Trimming removed 3 bases at V and 2 bases at J, with 13 bases between. The CDR3 nucleotides are TGTGCCAGCAGTGAGGTACTAGGGTATCAAGAGACCCAGTACTTC. This gives the protein CASSEVLGYQETQYF.

This clonotype has more than one count but fewer than ten. This rearrangement joins TRBV2 to TRBJ2-3; D may match TRBD1 or TRBD2 (5 bases each). The CDR3 runs 16 residues. Per the germline V gene, CDR1 is SNHLY and CDR2 is FYNNEI. V dropped 5 bases and J dropped 7 bases, with 22 bases sitting between them. The CDR3 bases are TGTGCCAGCAGTCGGGACGGTGGAATAGAATTGAATACGCAGTATTTT. As protein: CASSRDGGIELNTQYF. Variable domain in full (rest from reference TRBV2 and TRBJ2-3): EPEVTQTPSHQVTQMGQEVILRCVPISNHLYFYWYRQILGQKVEFLVSFYNNEISEKSEIFDDQFSVERPDGSNFTLKIRSTKLEDSAMYFCASSRDGGIELNTQYFGPGTRLTVL.

This clonotype was seen a single time. The V gene is TRBV11-3, the J gene TRBJ1-1; 10 bases fit TRBD1. From germline, CDR1 is SGHNT and CDR2 YENEEA. Trimming removed 5 bases from V and 12 bases from J; junction bases left unmatched: 6. CDR3 size: 12 residues. The CDR3 loop is CASSSGQGVTFF. The DNA of the CDR3 is TGTGCCAGCAGCAGCGGACAGGGGGTAACTTTCTTT.

This clonotype was counted a few times. The V gene is TRBV7-8, the J gene TRBJ2-7; D perhaps matches TRBD2 (5 bases). V gave up 5 bases and J gave up 1 base, with 15 bases separating them. The V gene's germline CDR1 is SGHVS and CDR2 FQNEAQ. CDR3 size: 15 residues. The CDR3 here is CASSPNPSLSYEQYF. The CDR3 nucleotides are TGTGCCAGCAGCCCTAACCCTAGCCTATCCTACGAGCAGTACTTC.

V gene TRBV7-3 combines with J gene TRBJ2-7; tentatively, D is TRBD1 or TRBD2 (5 bases each). The V end was cut by 6 bases, the J end by 6 bases, with 9 bases between. Germline loops: CDR1 SGHTA, CDR2 FQGTGA. The CDR3 contains 11 residues. The CDR3 DNA reads as TGTGCCAGCAGGGGGGTGGTCGAGCAGTACTTC. It codes for CASRGVVEQYF.